This T cell receptor beta chain comes out of a study of cytomegalovirus exposure and HLA in healthy donors. Across the whole study: Among the roughly 400 donors who were genotyped, about 80% fell in the genetic ancestry cluster that is associated with self-reported Caucasian donors.

PCR was performed using 60 Vbeta and 13 Jbeta primers. Some clones are missing from TCRdb's copy, which holds only in-frame ones; the method was immunoSEQ multiplex PCR. This listing includes approximately 40,000 clones. Nominally healthy donors provided the samples, though records likely missed some immune exposures. Trimming removed 11 bases at V and 9 bases at J, with 22 bases between. Germline CDR1 reads MNHNS; CDR2 reads SASEGT. CDR3 size: 13 residues. The sequence was obtained from a human donor in good health. The sample comprised PBMCs. This chain connects TRBV6-1 to TRBJ1-2; D unresolved. This CDR3 reads CASEELQTACYTF. CDR3 DNA: TGTGCCTCCGAGGAACTCCAAACGGCATGCTACACCTTC.